This passage covers 26 T cell receptor beta chains from one sample sequenced in a study of cytotoxic CD8 clonotypes in ibrutinib-treated CLL (dated by TCRdb to the early 2020s). To prepare the library, the immunoSEQ multiplex PCR assay was applied. Entries here come from immuneACCESS through TCRdb and include only in-frame sequences with V and J called. Some clones fail to appear in such tables; in the studies checked, an unresolved V gene covers under half of the shortfall, and the cause of the remainder is unknown. Within this sample are about 140,000 clones, with around 80% of them counted one time only. The ten largest clones capture roughly 7.2% of the sample. Here the sequenced sample was PBMCs, taken after 36 months of ibrutinib treatment. The receptors originated from a human donor with chronic lymphocytic leukemia.

The CDR3 nucleotides are TGCGCCAGCAGCTATTGGGCGGACAGAGTAAATGAAAAACTGTTTTTT. Its translation is CASSYWADRVNEKLFF. The chain recombines TRBV5-1 with TRBJ1-4, with D possibly being TRBD1 (6 bases). V lost 3 bases, J lost 5 bases, and 17 bases lay in between. The CDR3 sequence is 16 residues long. Germline CDR1 and CDR2: SGHRS and YFSETQ.

This chain connects TRBV6-6 to TRBJ1-1, with D perhaps TRBD1 (5 bases). V was pared by 6 bases and J by 8 bases, with 16 bases between. Germline V lookup: CDR1 MNHNY, CDR2 SVGAGI (reference sequence). The CDR3 contains 13 residues. The CDR3 loop is CASSLLRGVEAFF. The CDR3 DNA reads TGTGCCAGCAGCTTACTCCGGGGGGTGGAAGCTTTCTTT.

The CDR3 loop reads CASSLAVGAAGGSSYEQYF. The CDR3 bases are TGTGCCAGCAGCTTAGCGGTTGGAGCAGCGGGAGGGAGCTCCTACGAGCAGTACTTC. The rearrangement links TRBV7-2 to TRBJ2-7; 10 positions match TRBD2. V shed 0 bases and J 0 bases; nucleotides not matched to a gene: 11. The CDR3 is 19 residues long. Germline CDR1 reads SGHTA; CDR2 reads FQGNSA.

This chain connects TRBV9 to TRBJ1-6, with 11 bases fitting TRBD1. CDR3 length: 18 residues. The ends lost 2 bases at V and 3 bases at J; junction bases unmatched: 7. CDR1 and CDR2 from the germline V gene are SGDLS and YYNGEE. CDR3 DNA sequence: TGTGCCAGCAGCGTTGGGACAGGGGGACGGGGCTATAATTCACCCCTCCACTTT. This encodes CASSVGTGGRGYNSPLHF.

CDR3 region: CASSLVSYSPLHF. As DNA, the CDR3 is TGCGCCAGCAGCTTGGTGAGTTATTCACCCCTCCACTTT. V is TRBV5-1 and J is TRBJ1-6; D is undetermined. The CDR3 runs 13 residues. Germline V lookup: CDR1 SGHRS, CDR2 YFSETQ. V lost 0 bases and J 8 bases, leaving 6 bases between the germline ends.

The V and J genes are TRBV23-1 and TRBJ1-6, with D tentatively TRBD1 (5 bases). TRBV23-1 is labeled an ORF, and its function is uncertain. This CDR3 is built from 20 residues. Trimming pared 0 bases from V and 0 bases from J, leaving 18 bases between. CDR3 loop: CASSQSSQGNPSSYNSPLHF. CDR3 coding DNA: TGCGCCAGCAGTCAATCCAGCCAGGGTAACCCGAGCTCCTATAATTCACCCCTCCACTTT.

The chain combines TRBV9 with TRBJ2-3; 8 positions match TRBD2. Germline V gives CDR1 SGDLS, CDR2 YYNGEE. The CDR3 is 16 residues long. Unmatched junction bases numbered 15, after V lost 4 bases and J lost 8 bases. CDR3 coding DNA: TGTGCCAGCAGCTTTGGGACTAGTTTTTATGGAGGTACGCAGTATTTT. Translated, it gives CASSFGTSFYGGTQYF.

The chain joins TRBV18 to TRBJ2-7, with D hard to call. The ends were cut back, 3 bases at V and 3 bases at J, with 9 bases in the middle. Germline V gene data show CDR1 as KGHSH and CDR2 as LQKENI. This CDR3 contains 13 residues. CDR3: CASSPASFYEQYF. CDR3 nucleotide sequence: TGTGCCAGCTCACCGGCTAGTTTCTACGAGCAGTACTTC.

The chain is built from TRBV7-9 and TRBJ1-1; D gene unclear. Trimming stripped 6 bases from V and 3 bases from J, with 11 bases between. CDR3 length: 13 amino acids. CDR1 and CDR2 (germline): SEHNR, FQNEAQ (reference sequence). CDR3 sequence: CASSLGIYTEAFF. The CDR3 nucleotides are TGTGCCAGCAGTCTCGGGATCTACACTGAAGCTTTCTTT.

This chain connects TRBV9 to TRBJ1-1; D uncertain. The V gene lost 0 bases and the J gene lost 5 bases, with 5 bases spanning the gap. Germline V gives CDR1 SGDLS, CDR2 YYNGEE. The CDR3 runs 12 residues. The CDR3 bases are TGTGCCAGCAGCGTAGATGAGACTGAAGCTTTCTTT. Amino acid sequence: CASSVDETEAFF.

The chain is built from TRBV6-5 and TRBJ2-7; possible D gene TRBD2, 5 bases. The CDR3 totals 14 residues. Germline loops: CDR1 MNHEY, CDR2 SVGAGI. V was clipped by 0 bases and J by 9 bases, with 15 bases between them. CDR3 sequence reads: CASSYSSGAFGQYF. The CDR3 nucleotides read TGTGCCAGCAGTTACTCGAGCGGCGCTTTTGGGCAGTACTTC.

The rearrangement links TRBV27 to TRBJ1-2; D unresolved. V gave up 0 bases and J gave up 8 bases, with 10 bases separating them. The CDR3 has 13 amino acids. Germline V gene lookup returns CDR1 MNHEY and CDR2 SMNVEV (reference sequence). The CDR3 spells CASSLSVGMGYTF. CDR3 DNA: TGTGCCAGCAGTTTATCTGTAGGGATGGGCTACACCTTC.

The J gene is TRBJ1-1, the V gene TRBV6-5, with TRBD1 as a possible D gene (5 bases). This CDR3 is built from 13 residues. Trimming removed 2 bases at V and 6 bases at J, with 10 bases between. Germline CDR1 and CDR2: MNHEY and SVGAGI. The CDR3 nucleotides are TGTGCCAGCAGTTACGGGGGGAAGGCTGAAGCTTTCTTT. Translating it yields CASSYGGKAEAFF.

This clone was seen a handful of times. The V call is TRBV27, the J call TRBJ2-5, with D maybe TRBD1 (5 bases). CDR1 and CDR2 from the germline V gene are MNHEY and SMNVEV (reference sequence). The CDR3 runs to 13 residues. Trimming cost V 7 bases and J 3 bases, with 12 bases left between them. As DNA, the CDR3 is TGTGCCAGCAAAAAGGGGTTGGAAGAGACCCAGTACTTC. It encodes CASKKGLEETQYF.

This clone was seen a few times. One end of the junction fails to match germline, which may point to a read error. The chain couples TRBV19 to TRBJ2-1; 13 bases match TRBD2. CDR1 and CDR2 (germline): LNHDA, SQIVND (reference sequence). The CDR3 runs to 12 residues. The chain's CDR3 is CATGLAGAALLF. DNA for the CDR3: TGTGCCACTGGACTAGCGGGGGCGGCTCTCCTCTTC.

The rearrangement joins TRBV5-1 to TRBJ1-3; D unresolved. The germline V and J ends were trimmed by 0 bases and 0 bases, with 10 bases remaining between them. Germline V gene data show CDR1 as SGHRS and CDR2 as YFSETQ. This CDR3 has 16 amino acids. CDR3 loop: CASSLAVAASGNTIYF. The CDR3 region has the DNA TGCGCCAGCAGCTTGGCGGTAGCAGCCTCTGGAAACACCATATATTTT.

The V call is TRBV19, the J call TRBJ2-5; 8 bases are shared with TRBD2. Trimming removed 3 bases from V and 3 bases from J; junction bases left unmatched: 12. The CDR3 extends over 17 amino acids. From germline, CDR1 is LNHDA and CDR2 SQIVND (reference sequence). The CDR3 bases are TGTGCCAGTAGTATTCGCCCCCGCGGGAGGCTTGAAGAGACCCAGTACTTC. Its protein product is CASSIRPRGRLEETQYF. The full variable domain, rest sourced from reference TRBV19 and TRBJ2-5, is DGGITQSPKYLFRKEGQNVTLSCEQNLNHDAMYWYRQDPGQGLRLIYYSQIVNDFQKGDIAEGYSVSREKKESFPLTVTSAQKNPTAFYLCASSIRPRGRLEETQYFGPGTRLLVL.

J is TRBJ1-2 and V is TRBV6-1, with D tentatively TRBD1 (5 bases). V dropped 8 bases and J dropped 4 bases, with 20 bases sitting between them. The germline gives CDR1 MNHNS, CDR2 SASEGT. CDR3 size: 15 residues. The CDR3 spells CASEVGARAGYGYTF. CDR3 coding DNA: TGTGCCAGCGAGGTCGGGGCCAGGGCTGGCTATGGCTACACCTTC.

The CDR3 region is CASSLGFGVGGDTIYF. CDR3 nucleotides: TGTGCCAGCAGCTTAGGTTTCGGGGTCGGTGGTGACACCATATATTTT. The rearrangement uses TRBV7-9 and TRBJ1-3; D remains ambiguous. Germline CDR1 reads SEHNR; CDR2 reads FQNEAQ (reference sequence). This CDR3 spans 16 amino acids. Between the trimmed V and J ends, which lost 1 base and 8 bases, there was a span of 18 bases.

The rearrangement joins TRBV19 to TRBJ2-7; D could derive from TRBD1 or TRBD2 (5 bases each). The CDR3 is 14 residues long. Per germline, CDR1 LNHDA and CDR2 SQIVND (reference sequence). V shed 9 bases and J shed 0 bases, with 15 bases lying between them. The CDR3 spells CASRNRGDSYEQYF. In DNA form, the CDR3 reads TGTGCCAGCCGAAACCGAGGGGACTCCTACGAGCAGTACTTC.

The chain uses TRBV2 and TRBJ2-1; no clear D gene. V was pared by 0 bases and J by 8 bases, with 17 bases between. There are 16 residues in the CDR3. The germline CDR1 and CDR2 sequences are SNHLY and FYNNEI. CDR3: CASSEARGRAVDEQFF. The CDR3 nucleotides read TGTGCCAGCAGTGAAGCACGCGGTCGCGCAGTGGATGAGCAGTTCTTC.

V is TRBV7-2 and J is TRBJ1-6; 10 nucleotides line up with TRBD1. From germline, CDR1 is SGHTA and CDR2 FQGNSA. The J segment lost 6 bases and the V segment lost 5 bases, leaving 7 bases of the junction unmatched. The length of the CDR3 is 16 residues. The CDR3 sequence: CASSKTGTGVNSPLHF. DNA of the CDR3: TGTGCCAGCAGCAAAACCGGGACAGGGGTTAATTCACCCCTCCACTTT.

The chain couples TRBV7-9 to TRBJ1-3; D perhaps matches TRBD1 (5 bases). This CDR3 has 16 amino acids. The V end lost 1 base, the J end lost 2 bases, and 12 bases lay between the germline ends. Germline CDR1 reads SEHNR; CDR2 reads FQNEAQ (reference sequence). The DNA for the CDR3 is TGTGCCAGCAGCTTAGGCCAGGGACTCGCTGGAAACACCATATATTTT. The encoded protein is CASSLGQGLAGNTIYF.

There are a few counts of this clone. The chain recombines TRBV30 with TRBJ2-3; tentative D call: TRBD1 (5 bases). This CDR3 contains 14 residues. The germline CDR1 and CDR2 sequences are GTSNPN and SVGIG (reference sequence). Trimming removed 3 bases at V and 0 bases at J, with 10 bases between. The CDR3 DNA reads as TGTGCCTGGAGAAGGACACCAAGCACAGATACGCAGTATTTT. Translation: CAWRRTPSTDTQYF.

This chain links TRBV27 with TRBJ2-7; maybe TRBD2 (5 bases). The germline gives CDR1 MNHEY, CDR2 SMNVEV (reference sequence). CDR3 size: 14 residues. With 2 bases removed from V and 3 bases from J, the gap between germline ends came to 11 bases. The CDR3: CASSLSGRGYEQYF. CDR3 nucleotide sequence: TGTGCCAGCAGTTTAAGCGGCAGAGGCTACGAGCAGTACTTC.

The chain combines TRBV9 with TRBJ2-7, with 7 bases fitting TRBD1. The CDR3 spans 15 residues. Germline V lookup: CDR1 SGDLS, CDR2 YYNGEE. Trimming removed 0 bases from V and 4 bases from J; junction bases left unmatched: 7. The chain's CDR3 is CASSVAPGGLYEQYF. In DNA form, the CDR3 reads TGTGCCAGCAGCGTAGCTCCAGGGGGTCTATACGAGCAGTACTTC.